This TCR beta chain was captured by sequencing in a study of regulatory T cells in long-lasting Graves disease. Overall study: The study enrolled newly diagnosed Graves' patients on antithyroid drugs under 3 months.

Study-level findings and limits: TRBV28, TRBJ1-2 and TRBJ2-5 emerged as the favored segments in persistent disease. Persistent cases of Graves' showed reduced TCR diversity relative to newly diagnosed patients.

V lost 6 bases to trimming and J lost 2 bases, with 20 bases between them. This CDR3 is built from 17 residues. The V gene's germline CDR1 is SNHLY and CDR2 FYNNEI. Time point of the sample: newly diagnosed GD, antithyroid drugs for less than 3 months. RNA extracted from PBMCs served as the sequencing template. Construction of TCR beta libraries relied on iRepertoire HTBI primers and on Arm-PCR targeting CDR3 regions. Original processing notes: The samples yielded some 62 TRBV and roughly 15 TRBJ segments. From the multiplex PCR reads, TCRdb called clonotypes with MiXCR, one entry per CDR3 protein. The V and J calls shown here were made by TCRdb, not taken from the authors' results. This sample has around 230,000 distinct CDR3 sequences, with 18% found just once. In this sample, this clonotype turned up many times. Its target is unknown.

This clonotype originated in a female donor with Graves disease. J is TRBJ1-5 and V is TRBV2; D gene ambiguous. The sample here was peripheral blood mononuclear cells (PBMCs), taken at new diagnosis, from a patient treated with antithyroid drugs. CDR3: CASRRLSVGSGNQPQHF. CDR3 nucleotides: TGTGCCAGCAGGAGGCTTTCAGTAGGTAGTGGCAATCAGCCCCAGCATTTT.